Following are 13 T cell receptor beta chains from one sample sequenced in a study of OX40 agonist ivuxolimab in advanced cancers. The library was prepared using the immunoSEQ multiplex PCR assay. Imported from immuneACCESS, the table was reduced by TCRdb to in-frame sequences with V and J called. These copies leave out some clones; in studies compared against another copy, an unresolved V gene accounts for under half, and the cause of the remainder is not known. This sample gives around 84,000 clones in total; about 90% of them show up just once. Of the sample, 11% falls within the top ten clones. The sequencing here drew on CD4+ or CD8+ T cells sorted from blood, taken in a trial of the OX40 agonist ivuxolimab. The source of these receptors is an adult with an advanced solid tumor such as melanoma, head and neck, liver or kidney cancer.

The chain recombines TRBV6-1 with TRBJ2-1; D is possibly TRBD2 (5 bases). Germline V gene lookup returns CDR1 MNHNS and CDR2 SASEGT. The CDR3 consists of 17 residues. Trimming pared 4 bases from V and 0 bases from J, leaving 16 bases between. CDR3 DNA: TGTGCCAGCAGTGGAAGCCCCCCGGGGAGCTCCTACAATGAGCAGTTCTTC. Its protein product is CASSGSPPGSSYNEQFF.

The chain employs TRBV27 and TRBJ2-7, with D perhaps given as TRBD1 or TRBD2 (6 bases each). V was pared by 3 bases and J by 7 bases, with 19 bases between. In germline, CDR1 is MNHEY, CDR2 SMNVEV (reference sequence). The CDR3 runs to 15 residues. As DNA, the CDR3 is TGTGCCAGCAGTTTGGGACACGGGGGTGGGTTGGAGCAGTACTTC. Its translation: CASSLGHGGGLEQYF.

The V gene is TRBV6-5, the J gene TRBJ2-2, with D possibly matching TRBD2 (6 bases). Looked up from germline, CDR1 is MNHEY and CDR2 is SVGAGI. The CDR3 loop spans 15 amino acids. Trimming shortened V by 6 bases and J by 2 bases, and 13 bases separated the two germline ends. CDR3 in DNA: TGTGCCAGCAGACCGGGACTCCTTAACACCGGGGAGCTGTTTTTT. Translated: CASRPGLLNTGELFF.

On this clone: Additional DNA sequences in this sample encode the identical CDR3. V usage is TRBV27 and J usage is TRBJ2-3; D not resolved. V dropped 2 bases and J dropped 1 base, with 4 bases sitting between them. The CDR3 runs to 13 residues. The germline V gene has CDR1 MNHEY and CDR2 SMNVEV (reference sequence). The CDR3 protein is CASSLGGTDTQYF. The CDR3 nucleotides are TGTGCCAGCAGTTTAGGGGGCACAGATACGCAGTATTTT.

The CDR3: CASSLGGQAEITDTQYF. CDR3 sequence (DNA): TGTGCCAGCAGCTTAGGCGGGCAGGCTGAAATAACAGATACGCAGTATTTT. V gene TRBV13 combines with J gene TRBJ2-3; D not resolved. Per germline, CDR1 PRHDT and CDR2 FYEKMQ (reference sequence). The CDR3 is made up of 17 amino acids. V was cut by 0 bases and J by 3 bases, with 16 bases left in between.

The rearrangement joins TRBV5-1 to TRBJ2-3; D possibly matches TRBD1 or TRBD2 (7 bases each). CDR1 is SGHRS and CDR2 is YFSETQ in the germline V gene. This CDR3 is built from 16 residues. V lost 2 bases and J 6 bases, leaving 19 bases between the germline ends. CDR3 bases: TGCGCCAGCAGCTTCGGACTAGGACAGGTTTCCGATACGCAGTATTTT. Its protein product is CASSFGLGQVSDTQYF.

The chain is built from TRBV7-9 and TRBJ1-2; D is undetermined. Between the trimmed V and J ends, which lost 4 bases and 4 bases, there was a span of 7 bases. The CDR3 is 12 residues long. Per the germline V gene, CDR1 is SEHNR and CDR2 is FQNEAQ (reference sequence). The CDR3 DNA reads TGTGCCAGCAGCTCCGACATCTATGGCTACACCTTC. This gives the protein CASSSDIYGYTF. The entire variable domain, with the rest obtained from reference TRBV7-9 and TRBJ1-2, is as follows: DTGVSQNPRHKITKRGQNVTFRCDPISEHNRLYWYRQTLGQGPEFLTYFQNEAQLEKSRLLSDRFSAERPKGSFSTLEIQRTEQGDSAMYLCASSSDIYGYTFGSGTRLTVV.

The rearrangement links TRBV18 to TRBJ2-3; TRBD1 aligns across 7 bases. J gave up 2 bases and V 1 base, and 9 bases lay outside the gene matches. The CDR3 is 17 residues long. Germline V lookup: CDR1 KGHSH, CDR2 LQKENI. The CDR3, as DNA: TGTGCCAGCTCACCACGTAGCTTGGACAGGATCACAGATACGCAGTATTTT. Protein product: CASSPRSLDRITDTQYF. The entire variable domain, with the rest obtained from reference TRBV18 and TRBJ2-3, is as follows: NAGVMQNPRHLVRRRGQEARLRCSPMKGHSHVYWYRQLPEEGLKFMVYLQKENIIDESGMPKERFSAEFPKEGPSILRIQQVVRGDSAAYFCASSPRSLDRITDTQYFGPGTRLTVL.

This sequence joins TRBV7-8 and TRBJ2-2; D uncertain. The length of the CDR3 is 13 residues. CDR1 is SGHVS and CDR2 is FQNEAQ in the germline V gene. V was cut by 2 bases and J by 6 bases, with 7 bases left in between. Written as DNA, the CDR3 is TGTGCCAGCAGCTTATTTGGGGCCGGGGAGCTGTTTTTT. Translating gives CASSLFGAGELFF.

The chain has TRBV6-5 and TRBJ1-1; no definite D call. Germline values: CDR1 MNHEY, CDR2 SVGAGI. CDR3 length: 10 amino acids. Trimming took off 7 bases at V and 11 bases at J, with 11 bases between the two ends. The CDR3 bases are TGTGCCAGCATTGGGTGGCGGGCTTTCTTT. This sequence encodes CASIGWRAFF.

The chain is built from TRBV21-1 and TRBJ2-1; the table's D call of TRBD2 was not tested on the DNA. TRBV21-1 is noted as a pseudogene. There are 16 residues in the CDR3. The CDR3 region is CASPPPLAGGPNEQFF. CDR3 in DNA: TGTGCCAGTCCACCTCCTCTAGCGGGGGGGCCAAATGAGCAGTTCTTC.

The rearrangement uses TRBV5-1 and TRBJ2-7; tentatively, D is TRBD1 (6 bases). V dropped 0 bases and J dropped 5 bases, with 9 bases sitting between them. Germline V CDR1 and CDR2: SGHRS, YFSETQ. The length of the CDR3 is 13 residues. The CDR3 reads CASSLDTGNEQYF. CDR3 nucleotides: TGCGCCAGCAGCTTGGATACAGGGAACGAGCAGTACTTC.

The genes are TRBV6-5 and TRBJ1-1; D remains ambiguous. Trimming stripped 0 bases from V and 0 bases from J, with 2 bases between. The CDR3 spans 13 residues. Germline lookup yields CDR1 MNHEY and CDR2 SVGAGI. CDR3 bases: TGTGCCAGCAGTTACTCGGTGAACACTGAAGCTTTCTTT. Its translation is CASSYSVNTEAFF.